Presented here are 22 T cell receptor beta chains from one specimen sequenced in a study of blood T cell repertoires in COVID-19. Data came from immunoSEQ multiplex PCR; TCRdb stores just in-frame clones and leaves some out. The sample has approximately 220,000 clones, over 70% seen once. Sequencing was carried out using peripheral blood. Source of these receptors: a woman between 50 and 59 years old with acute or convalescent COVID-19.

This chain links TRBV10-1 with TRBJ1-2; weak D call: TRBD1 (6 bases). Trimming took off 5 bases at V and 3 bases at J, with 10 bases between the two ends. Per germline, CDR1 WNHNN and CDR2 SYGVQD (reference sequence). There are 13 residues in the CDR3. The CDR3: CASSPDRHYGYTF. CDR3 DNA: TGCGCCAGCAGTCCCGACAGGCACTATGGCTACACCTTC.

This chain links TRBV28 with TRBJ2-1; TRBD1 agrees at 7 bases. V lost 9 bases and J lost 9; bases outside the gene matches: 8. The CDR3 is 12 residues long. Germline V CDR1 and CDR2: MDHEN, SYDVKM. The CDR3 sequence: CASVKQGIEQFF. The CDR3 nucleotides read TGTGCCAGTGTGAAACAGGGGATTGAGCAGTTCTTC.

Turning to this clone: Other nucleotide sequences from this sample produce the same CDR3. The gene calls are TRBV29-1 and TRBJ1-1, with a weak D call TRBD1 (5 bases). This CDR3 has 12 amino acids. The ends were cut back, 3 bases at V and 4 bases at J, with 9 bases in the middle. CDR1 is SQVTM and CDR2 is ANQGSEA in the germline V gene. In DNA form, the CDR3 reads TGCAGCGTTGATCGTAGGGGCACTGAAGCTTTCTTT. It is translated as CSVDRRGTEAFF.

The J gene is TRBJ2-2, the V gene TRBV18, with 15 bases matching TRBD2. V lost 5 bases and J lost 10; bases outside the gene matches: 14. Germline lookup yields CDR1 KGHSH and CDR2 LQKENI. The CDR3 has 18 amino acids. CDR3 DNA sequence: TGTGCCAGCTCATCCGGGACTAGCGGGAGGTGGCCCCCGAAGGAGCTGTTTTTT. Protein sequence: CASSSGTSGRWPPKELFF.

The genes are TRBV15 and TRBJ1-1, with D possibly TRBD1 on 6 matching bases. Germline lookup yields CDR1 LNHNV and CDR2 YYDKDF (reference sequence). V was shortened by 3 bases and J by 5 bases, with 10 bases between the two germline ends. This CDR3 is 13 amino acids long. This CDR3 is CATSRDRETEAFF. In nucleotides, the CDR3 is TGTGCCACCAGCAGGGACAGAGAGACTGAAGCTTTCTTT.

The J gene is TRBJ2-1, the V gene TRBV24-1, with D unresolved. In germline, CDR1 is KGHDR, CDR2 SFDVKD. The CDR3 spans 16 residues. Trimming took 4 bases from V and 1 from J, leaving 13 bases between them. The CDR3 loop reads CATSESVRFSYNEQFF. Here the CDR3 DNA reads TGTGCCACCAGTGAATCAGTTCGTTTTTCCTACAATGAGCAGTTCTTC.

The chain's CDR3 is CATLLSVNTEAFF. Here the CDR3 DNA reads TGTGCCACCCTACTATCAGTGAACACTGAAGCTTTCTTT. The rearrangement uses TRBV7-9 and TRBJ1-1; no reliable D call. Germline lookup yields CDR1 SEHNR and CDR2 FQNEAQ (reference sequence). CDR3 length: 13 amino acids. The germline V and J ends were trimmed by 10 bases and 0 bases, with 12 bases remaining between them.

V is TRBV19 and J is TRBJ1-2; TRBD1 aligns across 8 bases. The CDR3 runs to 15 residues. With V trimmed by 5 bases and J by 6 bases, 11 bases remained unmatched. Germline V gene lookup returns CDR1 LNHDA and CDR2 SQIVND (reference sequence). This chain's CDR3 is CASSLQNRGNNGYTF. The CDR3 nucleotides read TGTGCCAGTAGTCTACAGAACAGGGGGAACAATGGCTACACCTTC.

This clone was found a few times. The CDR3 DNA reads TGTGCCAGCAGCCGATTCGGGACAGGGGGCTTGTACGAGCAGTACTTC. Amino acids: CASSRFGTGGLYEQYF. The rearrangement joins TRBV28 to TRBJ2-7, with 12 bases lining up with TRBD1. The CDR3 has 16 amino acids. Germline V gene sequence: CDR1 MDHEN, CDR2 SYDVKM. The junction had 10 bases not matched to a gene; V was cut back by 6 bases and J by 4 bases.

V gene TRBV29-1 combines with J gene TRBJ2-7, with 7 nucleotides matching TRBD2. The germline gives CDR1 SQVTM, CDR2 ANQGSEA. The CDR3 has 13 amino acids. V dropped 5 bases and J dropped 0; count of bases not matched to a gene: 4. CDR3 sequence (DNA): TGCAGCGTTCGCGGGGGTGACTCCTACGAGCAGTACTTC. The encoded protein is CSVRGGDSYEQYF.

In DNA form, the CDR3 reads TGCGCCAGCAGCCCGACTTCGGGTGAAAAACTGTTTTTT. Translating it yields CASSPTSGEKLFF. The genes are TRBV5-1 and TRBJ1-4; D not resolved. V dropped 4 bases and J dropped 7 bases, with 11 bases sitting between them. CDR3 length: 13 residues. Germline assignment: CDR1 SGHRS and CDR2 YFSETQ.

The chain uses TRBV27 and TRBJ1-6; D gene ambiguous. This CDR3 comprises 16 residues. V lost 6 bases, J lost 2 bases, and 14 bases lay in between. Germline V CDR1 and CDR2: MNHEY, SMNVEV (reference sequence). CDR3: CASSQTRPTYNSPLHF. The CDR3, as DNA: TGTGCCAGCAGCCAGACAAGGCCAACCTATAATTCACCCCTCCACTTT.

The CDR3 coding sequence is TGTGCCGGGGGACAGGGTTACGAGCAGTACTTC. Protein sequence: CAGGQGYEQYF. The chain uses TRBV6-5 and TRBJ2-7; 9 nucleotides align to TRBD1. Trimming took 11 bases from V and 4 from J; bases not matched to a gene: 3. CDR3 size: 11 residues. CDR1 is MNHEY and CDR2 is SVGAGI in the germline V gene.

CDR3: CASSPRRDRVDEQFF. In DNA form, the CDR3 reads TGTGCCAGCAGCCCACGCCGGGACAGGGTTGATGAGCAGTTCTTC. V is TRBV9 and J is TRBJ2-1, with 9 bases identical to TRBD1. Unmatched junction bases numbered 10, after V lost 4 bases and J lost 8 bases. The CDR3 covers 15 residues. In germline, CDR1 is SGDLS, CDR2 YYNGEE.

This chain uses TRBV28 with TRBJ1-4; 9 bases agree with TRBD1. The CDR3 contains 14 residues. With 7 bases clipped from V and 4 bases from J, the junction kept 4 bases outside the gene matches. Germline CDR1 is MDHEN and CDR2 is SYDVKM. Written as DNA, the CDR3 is TGTGCCAGCAAGGGGACAGGGTTTAATGAAAAACTGTTTTTT. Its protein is CASKGTGFNEKLFF.

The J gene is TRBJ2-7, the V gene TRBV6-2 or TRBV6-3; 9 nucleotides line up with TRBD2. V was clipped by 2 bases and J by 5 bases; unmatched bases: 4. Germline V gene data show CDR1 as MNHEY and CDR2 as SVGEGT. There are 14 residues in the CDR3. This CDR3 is CASSYSSGSHEQYF. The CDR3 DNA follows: TGTGCCAGCAGTTACAGTAGCGGGAGTCACGAGCAGTACTTC.

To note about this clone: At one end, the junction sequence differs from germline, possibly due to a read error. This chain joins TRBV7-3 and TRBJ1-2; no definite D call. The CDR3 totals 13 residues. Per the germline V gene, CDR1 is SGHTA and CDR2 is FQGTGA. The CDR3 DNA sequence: TGTGCCAGCAGCTTGGATCTCGGCCGGGTCGCCTTCTTC. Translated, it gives CASSLDLGRVAFF.

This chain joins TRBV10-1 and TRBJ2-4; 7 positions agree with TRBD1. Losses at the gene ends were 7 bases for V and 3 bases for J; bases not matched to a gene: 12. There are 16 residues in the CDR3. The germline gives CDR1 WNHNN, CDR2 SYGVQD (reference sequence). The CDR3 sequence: CASTFDRDGDKNIQYF. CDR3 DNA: TGCGCCAGCACCTTCGACAGGGACGGTGACAAAAACATTCAGTACTTC.

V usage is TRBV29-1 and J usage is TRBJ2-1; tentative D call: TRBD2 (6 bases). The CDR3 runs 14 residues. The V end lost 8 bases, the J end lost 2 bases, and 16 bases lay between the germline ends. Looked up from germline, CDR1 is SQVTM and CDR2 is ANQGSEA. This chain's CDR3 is CSFKLALPYNEQFF. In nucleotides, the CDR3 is TGCAGCTTCAAACTAGCTCTTCCCTACAATGAGCAGTTCTTC.

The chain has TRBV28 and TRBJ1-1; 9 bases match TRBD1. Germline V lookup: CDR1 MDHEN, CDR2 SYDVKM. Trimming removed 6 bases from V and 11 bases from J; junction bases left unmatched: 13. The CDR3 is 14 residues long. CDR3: CASSLPGTGLWAFF. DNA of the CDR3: TGTGCCAGCAGCCTACCCGGGACAGGGTTATGGGCTTTCTTT.

CDR3 sequence (DNA): TGTGCCAGCAGTCCAGGGCGGGGGGCCGGTGAAAAACTGTTTTTT. Its protein product is CASSPGRGAGEKLFF. This rearrangement joins TRBV27 to TRBJ1-4; possibly TRBD1 for D (6 bases). This CDR3 is built from 15 residues. Trimming shortened V by 5 bases and J by 7 bases, and 17 bases separated the two germline ends. The germline V gene has CDR1 MNHEY and CDR2 SMNVEV (reference sequence).

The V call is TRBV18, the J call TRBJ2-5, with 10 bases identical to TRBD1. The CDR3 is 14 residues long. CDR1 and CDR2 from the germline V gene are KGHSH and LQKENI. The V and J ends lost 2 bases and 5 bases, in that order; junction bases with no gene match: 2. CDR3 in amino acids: CASSPGTGDETQYF. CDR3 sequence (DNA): TGTGCCAGCTCACCAGGGACAGGGGACGAGACCCAGTACTTC.